This T cell receptor (beta chain) comes out of a study of Graves' ophthalmopathy and Graves' hyperthyroidism. General study points: Most expanded clonotypes from thyroid (those above 0.001 frequency) were also found in blood.

Germline CDR1 is DFQATT and CDR2 is SNEGSKA (reference sequence). V was clipped by 6 bases and J by 1 base; unmatched bases: 12. The CDR3 runs 16 residues. The authors amplified TCR beta CDR3 regions from RNA transcripts. First-round RT-PCR with HTBI primers preceded a second-round multiplex PCR. TCRdb processed the multiplex PCR reads anew with MiXCR; each CDR3 protein has one entry. The data hold a few hundred thousand distinct CDR3 sequences, with 17% observed a single time. This clonotype occurred a few times. As yet, its antigen is unknown. Sampling around 10 ml of fresh peripheral blood provided the PBMCs.

This TCR was sampled from an adult woman with stable Graves' hyperthyroidism. The chain couples TRBV20-1 to TRBJ2-3, with TRBD2 matching 8 bases. The material sequenced was peripheral blood. The CDR3 reads CSAEGRGAGGTDTQYF. CDR3 in DNA: TGCAGTGCGGAGGGAAGGGGAGCGGGAGGCACAGATACGCAGTATTTT.